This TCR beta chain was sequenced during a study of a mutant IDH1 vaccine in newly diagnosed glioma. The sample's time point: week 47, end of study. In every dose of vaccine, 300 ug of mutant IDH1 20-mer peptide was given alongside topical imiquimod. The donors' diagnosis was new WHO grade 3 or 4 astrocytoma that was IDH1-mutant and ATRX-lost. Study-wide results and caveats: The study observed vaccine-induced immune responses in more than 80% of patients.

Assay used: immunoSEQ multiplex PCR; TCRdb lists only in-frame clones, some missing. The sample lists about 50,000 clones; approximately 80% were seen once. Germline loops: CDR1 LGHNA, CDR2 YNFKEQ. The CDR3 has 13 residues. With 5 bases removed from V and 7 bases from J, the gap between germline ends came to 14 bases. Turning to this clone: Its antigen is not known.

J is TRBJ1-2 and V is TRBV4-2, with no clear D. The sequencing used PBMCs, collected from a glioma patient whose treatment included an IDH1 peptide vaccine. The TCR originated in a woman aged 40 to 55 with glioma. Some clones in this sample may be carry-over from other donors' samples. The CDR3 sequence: CASSSRRGIGYTF. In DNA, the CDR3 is TGTGCCAGCAGCTCTCGGAGAGGGATTGGCTACACCTTC.